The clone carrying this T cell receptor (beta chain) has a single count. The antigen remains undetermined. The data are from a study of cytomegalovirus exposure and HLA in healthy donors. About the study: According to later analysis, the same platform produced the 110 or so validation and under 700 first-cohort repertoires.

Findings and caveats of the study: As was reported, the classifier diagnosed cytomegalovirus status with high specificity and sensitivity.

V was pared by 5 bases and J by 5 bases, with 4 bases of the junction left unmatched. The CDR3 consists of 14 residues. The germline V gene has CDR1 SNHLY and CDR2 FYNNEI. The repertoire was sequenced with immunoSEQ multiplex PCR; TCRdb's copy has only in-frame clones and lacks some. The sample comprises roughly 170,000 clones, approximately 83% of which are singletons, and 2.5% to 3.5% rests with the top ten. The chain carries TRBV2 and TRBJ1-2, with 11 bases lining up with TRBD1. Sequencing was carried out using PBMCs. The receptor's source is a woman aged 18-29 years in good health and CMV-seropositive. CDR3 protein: CASSLGQGAYGYTF. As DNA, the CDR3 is TGTGCCAGCAGTCTTGGACAGGGGGCATATGGCTACACCTTC. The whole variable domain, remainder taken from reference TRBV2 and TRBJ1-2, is EPEVTQTPSHQVTQMGQEVILRCVPISNHLYFYWYRQILGQKVEFLVSFYNNEISEKSEIFDDQFSVERPDGSNFTLKIRSTKLEDSAMYFCASSLGQGAYGYTFGSGTRLTVV.